A single sample is the source of the 2 T cell receptor beta chains below, sequenced in a study of vaccination and CD4 T cells after COVID-19. The Oncomine TCR Beta short-read assay was applied to DNA of cultured CD4+ T cells. Each CDR3 protein gets one entry after TCRdb re-called the PCR reads with MiXCR. The sample carries about 8,200 distinct CDR3 sequences, 40% to 50% recorded once. Their antigens are not known. Treatment here: roughly nine-day PBMC culture with coronavirus spike peptide pools or control peptides (ViraFEST assay). Before the COVID-19 pandemic (2011-2018), CD4+ T cells were obtained from the unexposed donor. The sequenced material came from CD4+ T cells from blood, cultured in vitro. Receptors originate from a human donor in good health.

This chain connects TRBV19 to TRBJ1-2, with 7 bases aligning to TRBD1. The germline CDR1 and CDR2 sequences are LNHDA and SQIVND (reference sequence). CDR3 size: 13 residues. V gave up 5 bases and J gave up 7 bases; unmatched junction bases: 7. The CDR3 region has the DNA TGTGCCAGTAGTGGAACAGGGGAGAGTGGCTACACCTTC. Translated, it gives CASSGTGESGYTF.

The chain links TRBV9 to TRBJ2-5; a possible D gene is TRBD2 (6 bases). The CDR3 is 15 residues long. V was clipped by 4 bases and J by 5 bases, with 18 bases between them. CDR1 and CDR2 (germline): SGDLS, YYNGEE. Written as DNA, the CDR3 is TGTGCCAGCAGCAAGGGACTCGAGGTGGAGGAGACCCAGTACTTC. Its translation is CASSKGLEVEETQYF.